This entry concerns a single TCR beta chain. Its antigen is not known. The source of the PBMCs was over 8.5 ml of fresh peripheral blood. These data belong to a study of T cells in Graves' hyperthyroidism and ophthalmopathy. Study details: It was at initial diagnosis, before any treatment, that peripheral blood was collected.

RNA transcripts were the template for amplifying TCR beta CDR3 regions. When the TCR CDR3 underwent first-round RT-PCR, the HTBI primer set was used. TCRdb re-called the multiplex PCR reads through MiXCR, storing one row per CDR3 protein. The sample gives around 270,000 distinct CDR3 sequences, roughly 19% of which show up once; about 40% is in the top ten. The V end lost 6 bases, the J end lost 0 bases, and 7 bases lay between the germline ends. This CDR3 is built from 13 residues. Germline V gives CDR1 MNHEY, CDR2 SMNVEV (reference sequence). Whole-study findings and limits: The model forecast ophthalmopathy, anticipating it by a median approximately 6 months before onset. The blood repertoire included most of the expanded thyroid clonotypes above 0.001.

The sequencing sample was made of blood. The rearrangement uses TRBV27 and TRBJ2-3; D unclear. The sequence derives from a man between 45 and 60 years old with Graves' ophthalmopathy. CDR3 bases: TGTGCCAGCAGACTGAGGAGCACAGATACGCAGTATTTT. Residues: CASRLRSTDTQYF.